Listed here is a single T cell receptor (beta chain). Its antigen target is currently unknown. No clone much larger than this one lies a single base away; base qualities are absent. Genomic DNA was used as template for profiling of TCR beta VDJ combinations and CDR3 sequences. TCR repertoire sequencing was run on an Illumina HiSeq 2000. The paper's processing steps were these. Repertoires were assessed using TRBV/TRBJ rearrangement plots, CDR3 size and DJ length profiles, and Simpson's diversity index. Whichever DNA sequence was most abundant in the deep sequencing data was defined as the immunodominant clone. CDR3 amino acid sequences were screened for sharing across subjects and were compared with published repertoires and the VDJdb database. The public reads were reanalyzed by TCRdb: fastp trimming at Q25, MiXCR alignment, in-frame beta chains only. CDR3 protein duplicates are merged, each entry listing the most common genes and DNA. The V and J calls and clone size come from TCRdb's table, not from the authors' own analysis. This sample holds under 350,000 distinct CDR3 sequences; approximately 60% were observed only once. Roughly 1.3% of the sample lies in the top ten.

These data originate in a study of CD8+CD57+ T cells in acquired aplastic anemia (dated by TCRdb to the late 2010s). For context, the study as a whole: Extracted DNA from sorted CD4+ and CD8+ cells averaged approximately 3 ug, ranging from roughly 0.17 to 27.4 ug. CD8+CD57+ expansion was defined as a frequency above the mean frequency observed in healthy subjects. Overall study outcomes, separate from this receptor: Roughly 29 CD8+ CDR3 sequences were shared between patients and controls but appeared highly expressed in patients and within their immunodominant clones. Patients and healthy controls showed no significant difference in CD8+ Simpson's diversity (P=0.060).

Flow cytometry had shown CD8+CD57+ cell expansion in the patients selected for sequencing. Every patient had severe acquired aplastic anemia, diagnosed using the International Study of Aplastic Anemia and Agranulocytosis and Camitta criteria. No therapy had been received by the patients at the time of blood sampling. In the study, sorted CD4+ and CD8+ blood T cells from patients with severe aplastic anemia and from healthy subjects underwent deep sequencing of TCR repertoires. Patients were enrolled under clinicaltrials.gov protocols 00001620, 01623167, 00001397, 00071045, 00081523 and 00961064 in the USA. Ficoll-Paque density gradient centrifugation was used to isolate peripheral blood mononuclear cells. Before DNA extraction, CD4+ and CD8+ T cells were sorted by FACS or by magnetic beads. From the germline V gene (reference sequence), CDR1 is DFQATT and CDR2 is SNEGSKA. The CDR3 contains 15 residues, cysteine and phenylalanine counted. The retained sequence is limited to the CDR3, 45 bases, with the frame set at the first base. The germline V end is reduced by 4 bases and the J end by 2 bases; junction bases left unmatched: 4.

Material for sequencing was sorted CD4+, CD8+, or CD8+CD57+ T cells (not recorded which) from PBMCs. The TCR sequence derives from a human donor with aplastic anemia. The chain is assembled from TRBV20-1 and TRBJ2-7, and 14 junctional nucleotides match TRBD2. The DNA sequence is TGCAGTGCTACCGGACTAGCGGGGGGCACCTACGAGCAGTACTTC. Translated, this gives CSATGLAGGTYEQYF.